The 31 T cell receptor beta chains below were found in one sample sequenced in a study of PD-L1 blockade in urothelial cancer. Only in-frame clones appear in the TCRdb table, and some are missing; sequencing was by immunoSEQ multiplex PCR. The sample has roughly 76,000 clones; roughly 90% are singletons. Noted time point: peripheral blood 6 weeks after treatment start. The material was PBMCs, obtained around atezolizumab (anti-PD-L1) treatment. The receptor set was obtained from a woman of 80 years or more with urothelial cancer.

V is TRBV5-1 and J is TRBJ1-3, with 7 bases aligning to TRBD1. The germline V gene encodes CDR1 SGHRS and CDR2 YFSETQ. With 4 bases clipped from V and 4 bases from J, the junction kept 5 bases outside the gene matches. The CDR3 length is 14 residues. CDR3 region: CASSPQGGGNTIYF. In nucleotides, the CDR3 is TGCGCCAGCAGCCCCCAAGGGGGCGGAAACACCATATATTTT.

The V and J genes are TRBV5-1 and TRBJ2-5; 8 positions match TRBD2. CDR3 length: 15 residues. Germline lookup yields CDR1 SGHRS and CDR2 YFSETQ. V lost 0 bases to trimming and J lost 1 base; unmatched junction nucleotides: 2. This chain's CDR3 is CASSLASGPQETQYF. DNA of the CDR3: TGCGCCAGCAGCTTGGCTAGCGGGCCCCAAGAGACCCAGTACTTC.

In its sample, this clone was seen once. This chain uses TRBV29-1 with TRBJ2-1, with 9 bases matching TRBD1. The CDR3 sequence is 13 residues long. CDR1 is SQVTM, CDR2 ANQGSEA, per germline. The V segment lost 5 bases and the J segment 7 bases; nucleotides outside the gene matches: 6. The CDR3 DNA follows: TGCAGCGTTCGGACAGGGGAGGGGAATGAGCAGTTCTTC. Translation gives CSVRTGEGNEQFF.

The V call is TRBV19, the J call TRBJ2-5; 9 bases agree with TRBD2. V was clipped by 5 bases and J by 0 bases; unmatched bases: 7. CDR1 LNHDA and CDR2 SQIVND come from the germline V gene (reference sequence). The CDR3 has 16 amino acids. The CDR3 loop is CASSRSSGTYQETQYF. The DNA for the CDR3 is TGTGCCAGTAGTCGTTCTAGCGGGACGTACCAAGAGACCCAGTACTTC.

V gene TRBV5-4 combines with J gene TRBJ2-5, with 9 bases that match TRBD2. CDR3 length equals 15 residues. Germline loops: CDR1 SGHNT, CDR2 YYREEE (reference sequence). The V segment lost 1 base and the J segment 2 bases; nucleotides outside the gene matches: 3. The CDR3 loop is CASSLMTSGQETQYF. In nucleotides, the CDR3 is TGTGCCAGCAGCTTGATGACTAGCGGACAAGAGACCCAGTACTTC.

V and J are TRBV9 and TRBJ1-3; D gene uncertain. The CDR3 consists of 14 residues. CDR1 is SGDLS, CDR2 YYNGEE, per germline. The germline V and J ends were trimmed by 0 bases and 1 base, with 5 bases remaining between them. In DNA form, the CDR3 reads TGTGCCAGCAGCGTAGATCATTCTGGAAACACCATATATTTT. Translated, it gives CASSVDHSGNTIYF.

CDR3 in DNA: TGTGCCAGCAGCCAAAGGCTAGCTGACGAGCAGTACTTC. Protein: CASSQRLADEQYF. V gene TRBV4-2 combines with J gene TRBJ2-7; possibly TRBD2 for D (5 bases). The V end lost 2 bases, the J end lost 5 bases, and 10 bases lay between the germline ends. The length of the CDR3 is 13 residues. The germline gives CDR1 LGHNA, CDR2 YNFKEQ.

CDR3 region: CASRPDAGTRIFNEQFF. CDR3 sequence (DNA): TGTGCCAGCAGACCGGACGCCGGGACTAGAATCTTCAACGAGCAGTTCTTC. This rearrangement joins TRBV19 to TRBJ2-1, with 8 bases lining up with TRBD2. Germline V gene lookup returns CDR1 LNHDA and CDR2 SQIVND (reference sequence). The CDR3 covers 17 residues. V shed 9 bases and J 10 bases; nucleotides not matched to a gene: 23.

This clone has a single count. Written as DNA, the CDR3 is TGTGCCAGCAGCCAAGGGACAGGGGGGTACAATGAGCAGTTCTTC. It is translated as CASSQGTGGYNEQFF. The chain employs TRBV4-2 and TRBJ2-1, with 10 positions matching TRBD1. This CDR3 comprises 15 residues. Unmatched junction bases numbered 1, after V lost 1 base and J lost 4 bases. Germline lookup yields CDR1 LGHNA and CDR2 YNFKEQ.

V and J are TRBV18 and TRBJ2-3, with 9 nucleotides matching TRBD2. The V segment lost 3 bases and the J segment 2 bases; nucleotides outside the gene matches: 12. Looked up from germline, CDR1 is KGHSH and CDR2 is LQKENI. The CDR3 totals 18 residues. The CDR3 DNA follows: TGTGCCAGCTCACCCCCTCTCGGAGCGGGAGGACTCACAGATACGCAGTATTTT. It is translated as CASSPPLGAGGLTDTQYF.

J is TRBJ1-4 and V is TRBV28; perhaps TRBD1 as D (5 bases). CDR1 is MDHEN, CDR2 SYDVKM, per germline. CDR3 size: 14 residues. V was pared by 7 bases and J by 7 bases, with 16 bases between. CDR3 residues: CASTPRGKGEKLFF. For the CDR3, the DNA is TGTGCCAGCACCCCTCGGGGGAAAGGTGAAAAACTGTTTTTT.

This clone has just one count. The CDR3 loop is CASSQSSGGPYNEQFF. The DNA of the CDR3 is TGTGCCAGCAGCCAATCCTCGGGAGGCCCCTACAATGAGCAGTTCTTC. The chain employs TRBV16 and TRBJ2-1, with 7 positions matching TRBD2. The CDR3 covers 16 residues. Germline V CDR1 and CDR2: KGHSY, FQNENV. Losses at the gene ends were 0 bases for V and 2 bases for J; bases not matched to a gene: 4.

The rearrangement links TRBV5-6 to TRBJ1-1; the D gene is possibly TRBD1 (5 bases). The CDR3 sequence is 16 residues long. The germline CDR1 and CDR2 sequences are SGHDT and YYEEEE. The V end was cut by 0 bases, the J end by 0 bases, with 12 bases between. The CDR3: CASSLGPGRVNTEAFF. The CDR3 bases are TGTGCCAGCAGCTTGGGTCCAGGGAGGGTGAACACTGAAGCTTTCTTT. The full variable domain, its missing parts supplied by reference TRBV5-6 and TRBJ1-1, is DAGVTQSPTHLIKTRGQQVTLRCSPKSGHDTVSWYQQALGQGPQFIFQYYEEEERQRGNFPDRFSGHQFPNYSSELNVNALLLGDSALYLCASSLGPGRVNTEAFFGQGTRLTVV.

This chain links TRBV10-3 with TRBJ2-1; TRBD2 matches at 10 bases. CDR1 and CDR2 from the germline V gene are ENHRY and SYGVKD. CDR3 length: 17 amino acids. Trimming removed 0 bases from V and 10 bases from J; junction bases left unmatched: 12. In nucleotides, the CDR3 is TGTGCCATCAGTGAGTCGAGGGGTAGCGGGAGGCCGGGGGAGCAGTTCTTC. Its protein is CAISESRGSGRPGEQFF.

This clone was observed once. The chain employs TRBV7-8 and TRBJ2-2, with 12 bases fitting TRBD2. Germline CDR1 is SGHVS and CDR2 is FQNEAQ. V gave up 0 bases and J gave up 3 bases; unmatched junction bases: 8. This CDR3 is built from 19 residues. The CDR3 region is CASSLAASGRARYTGELFF. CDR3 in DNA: TGTGCCAGCAGCTTAGCTGCTAGCGGGAGGGCCAGGTACACCGGGGAGCTGTTTTTT.

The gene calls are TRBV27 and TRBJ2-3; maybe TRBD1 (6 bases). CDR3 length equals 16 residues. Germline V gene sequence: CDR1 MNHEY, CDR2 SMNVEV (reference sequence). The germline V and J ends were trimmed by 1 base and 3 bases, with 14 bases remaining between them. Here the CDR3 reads CASSLFTGHRTDTQYF. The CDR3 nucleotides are TGTGCCAGCAGTTTATTTACGGGACATCGGACAGATACGCAGTATTTT.

This CDR3 reads CASSSGQDIQETQYF. CDR3 bases: TGTGCCAGCAGCTCCGGACAGGATATTCAAGAGACCCAGTACTTC. The chain is built from TRBV5-4 and TRBJ2-5, with 7 bases lining up with TRBD1. The CDR3 consists of 15 residues. The germline V gene encodes CDR1 SGHNT and CDR2 YYREEE (reference sequence). V lost 3 bases, J lost 2 bases, and 7 bases stayed unmatched.

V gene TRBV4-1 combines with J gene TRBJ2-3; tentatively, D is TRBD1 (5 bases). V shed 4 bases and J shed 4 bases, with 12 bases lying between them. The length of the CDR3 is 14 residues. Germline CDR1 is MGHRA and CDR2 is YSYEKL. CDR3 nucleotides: TGCGCCAGCAGCCGACAGTATGAGGCAGATACGCAGTATTTT. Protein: CASSRQYEADTQYF.

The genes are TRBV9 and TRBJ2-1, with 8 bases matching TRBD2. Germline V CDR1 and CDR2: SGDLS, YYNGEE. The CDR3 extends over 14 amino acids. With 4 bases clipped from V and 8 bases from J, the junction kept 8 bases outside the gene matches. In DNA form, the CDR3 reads TGTGCCAGCAGCTTGACGGGAGGGATAGATGAGCAGTTCTTC. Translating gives CASSLTGGIDEQFF. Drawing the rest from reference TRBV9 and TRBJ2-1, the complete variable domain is DSGVTQTPKHLITATGQRVTLRCSPRSGDLSVYWYQQSLDQGLQFLIQYYNGEERAKGNILERFSAQQFPDLHSELNLSSLELGDSALYFCASSLTGGIDEQFFGPGTRLTVL.

Written as DNA, the CDR3 is TGCAGCGGGACTACGGGACAGCCAAGCACAGATACGCAGTATTTT. Translating it yields CSGTTGQPSTDTQYF. The V and J genes are TRBV29-1 and TRBJ2-3, with D possibly being TRBD1 (7 bases). Trimming took 7 bases from V and 0 from J, leaving 17 bases between them. In germline, CDR1 is SQVTM, CDR2 ANQGSEA. The CDR3 is 15 amino acids.

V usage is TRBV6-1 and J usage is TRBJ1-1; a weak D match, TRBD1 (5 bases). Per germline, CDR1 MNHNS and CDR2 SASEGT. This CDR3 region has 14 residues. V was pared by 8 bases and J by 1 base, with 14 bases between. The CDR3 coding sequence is TGTGCCAGCCTCCTGGGGGGGACGAACACTGAAGCTTTCTTT. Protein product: CASLLGGTNTEAFF.

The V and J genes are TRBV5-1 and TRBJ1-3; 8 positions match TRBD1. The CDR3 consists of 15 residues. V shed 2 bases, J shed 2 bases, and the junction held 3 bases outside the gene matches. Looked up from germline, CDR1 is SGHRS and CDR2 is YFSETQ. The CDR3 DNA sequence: TGCGCCAGCAGCTTACAACAGGGGGCTGGAAACACCATATATTTT. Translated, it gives CASSLQQGAGNTIYF.

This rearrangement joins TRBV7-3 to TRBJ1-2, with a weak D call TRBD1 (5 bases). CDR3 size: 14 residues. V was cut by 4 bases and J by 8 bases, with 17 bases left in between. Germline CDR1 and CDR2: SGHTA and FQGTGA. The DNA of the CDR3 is TGTGCCAGCAGCTCAAATGGCGGGGCTCGAGGCTACACCTTC. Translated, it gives CASSSNGGARGYTF.

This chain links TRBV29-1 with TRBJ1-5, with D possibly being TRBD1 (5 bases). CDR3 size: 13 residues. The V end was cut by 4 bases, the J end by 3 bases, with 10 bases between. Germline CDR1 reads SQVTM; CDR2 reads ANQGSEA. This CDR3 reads CSVGQSYNQPQHF. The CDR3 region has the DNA TGCAGCGTTGGACAGAGCTACAATCAGCCCCAGCATTTT.

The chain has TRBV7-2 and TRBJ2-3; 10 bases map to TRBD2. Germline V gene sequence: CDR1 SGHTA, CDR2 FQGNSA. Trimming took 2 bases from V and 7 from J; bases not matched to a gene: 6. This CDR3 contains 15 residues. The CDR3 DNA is TGTGCCAGCAGCTTACTAGCGGGAGTTCAGAATACGCAGTATTTT. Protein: CASSLLAGVQNTQYF.

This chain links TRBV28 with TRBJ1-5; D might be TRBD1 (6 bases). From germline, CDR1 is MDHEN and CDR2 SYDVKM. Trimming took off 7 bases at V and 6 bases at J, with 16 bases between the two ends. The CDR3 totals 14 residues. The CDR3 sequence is CASTLGAGRQPQHF. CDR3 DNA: TGTGCCAGCACACTGGGGGCGGGTCGTCAGCCCCAGCATTTT. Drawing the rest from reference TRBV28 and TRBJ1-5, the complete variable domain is DVKVTQSSRYLVKRTGEKVFLECVQDMDHENMFWYRQDPGLGLRLIYFSYDVKMKEKGDIPEGYSVSREKKERFSLILESASTNQTSMYLCASTLGAGRQPQHFGDGTRLSIL.

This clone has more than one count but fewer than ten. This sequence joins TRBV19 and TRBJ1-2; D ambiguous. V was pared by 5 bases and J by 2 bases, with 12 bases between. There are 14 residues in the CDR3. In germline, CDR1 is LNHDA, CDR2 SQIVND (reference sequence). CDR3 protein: CASSPRARNYGYTF. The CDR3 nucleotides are TGTGCCAGTAGTCCCCGAGCCCGAAACTATGGCTACACCTTC.

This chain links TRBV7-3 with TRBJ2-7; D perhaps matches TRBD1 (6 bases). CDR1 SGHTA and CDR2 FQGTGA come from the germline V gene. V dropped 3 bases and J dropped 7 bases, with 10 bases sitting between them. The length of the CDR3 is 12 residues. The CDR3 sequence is CASSFPQGEQYF. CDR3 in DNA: TGTGCCAGCAGCTTCCCCCAGGGGGAGCAGTACTTC.

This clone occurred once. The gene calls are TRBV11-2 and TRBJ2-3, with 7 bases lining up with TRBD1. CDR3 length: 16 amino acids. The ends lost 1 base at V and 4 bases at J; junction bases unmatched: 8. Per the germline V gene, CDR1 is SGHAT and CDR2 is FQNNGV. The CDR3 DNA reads TGTGCCAGCAGCTTAGCGGGTACAGGGGCCTCAGATACGCAGTATTTT. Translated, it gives CASSLAGTGASDTQYF.

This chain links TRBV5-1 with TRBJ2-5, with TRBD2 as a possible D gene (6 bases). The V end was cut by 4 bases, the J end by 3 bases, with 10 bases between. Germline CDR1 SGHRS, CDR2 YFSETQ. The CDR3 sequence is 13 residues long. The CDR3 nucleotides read TGCGCCAGCAGCAGAGGACTAAAAGAGACCCAGTACTTC. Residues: CASSRGLKETQYF.

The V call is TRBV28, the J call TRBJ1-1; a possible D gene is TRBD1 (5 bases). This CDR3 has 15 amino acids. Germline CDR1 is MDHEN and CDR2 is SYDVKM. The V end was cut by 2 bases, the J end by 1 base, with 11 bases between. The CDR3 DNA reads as TGTGCCAGCAGTTTAGGGGGAGGCGGGAACACTGAAGCTTTCTTT. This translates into CASSLGGGGNTEAFF.